Listed below are T cell receptor beta chains from one sample, sequenced in a study of cytomegalovirus exposure and HLA in healthy donors. Measured with immunoSEQ multiplex PCR; TCRdb has only the in-frame clones, and not every one. Counted here are about 190,000 clones, 75% to 90% occurring once; the ten biggest clones make up around 0.31%. Material for sequencing was PBMCs. The receptors were gathered from a woman in her twenties or thirties in good health and CMV-seronegative. CDR3s include the opening cysteine and the closing phenylalanine or tryptophan. The order of the fields is D gene, clone size, V gene, J gene, CDR3 protein, CDR3 DNA. The D gene is left open where the match is weak. Clone size is stated in some rows and not others, as once, few, many or a class when expanded.

>TRBD2|NA|TRBV9|TRBJ2-5
CASSLGGTSGETQYF
TGTGCCAGCAGTTTGGGGGGGACTAGCGGGGAGACCCAGTACTTC
>TRBD1|NA|TRBV6-1|TRBJ1-4
CASSVDRVGTNEKLFF
TGTGCCAGCAGTGTCGACAGGGTGGGAACTAATGAAAAACTGTTTTTT
>TRBD1|few|TRBV7-9|TRBJ1-2
CASSSLTGPYTF
TGTGCCAGCAGCTCACTGACAGGGCCCTACACCTTC
>NA|once|TRBV20-1|TRBJ1-2
CSTRGVSNF
TGCAGTACCAGAGGCGTGTCAAACTTC
>TRBD2|few|TRBV29-1|TRBJ2-5
CSVGPSGGSGETQYF
TGCAGCGTTGGTCCTAGCGGGGGGTCGGGAGAGACCCAGTACTTC
>TRBD2|NA|TRBV19|TRBJ2-1
CASSPSGSAYEQFF
TGTGCCAGTAGTCCAAGCGGGAGTGCCTATGAGCAGTTCTTC
>TRBD1|few|TRBV30|TRBJ2-7
CAWTRLGQGNAYEQYF
TGTGCCTGGACCAGATTGGGACAGGGGAACGCCTACGAGCAGTACTTC
>TRBD1|NA|TRBV6-1|TRBJ1-4
CASSSRDRGTEKLFF
TGTGCCAGCAGTAGCCGGGACAGGGGAACTGAAAAACTGTTTTTT
>NA|NA|TRBV27|TRBJ2-1
CASSTTGTRAYNEQFF
TGTGCCAGCAGTACGACCGGGACAAGGGCCTACAATGAGCAGTTCTTC
>NA|NA|TRBV5-1|TRBJ2-7
CASSLAAGTSYEQYF
TGCGCCAGCAGCTTGGCGGCGGGGACCTCCTACGAGCAGTACTTC
>TRBD2|NA|TRBV7-7|TRBJ2-1
CASSPTSGGINEQFF
TGTGCTAGCAGCCCGACTAGCGGGGGCATTAATGAGCAGTTCTTC
>TRBD1|NA|TRBV5-1|TRBJ2-7
CASSSGTGGYEQYF
TGCGCCAGCAGCTCCGGGACAGGGGGCTACGAGCAGTACTTC
>NA|NA|TRBV11-2|TRBJ1-1
CASSLDLSRLNTEAFF
TGTGCCAGCAGCTTAGATTTGTCCAGGCTGAACACTGAAGCTTTCTTT
>TRBD1|NA|TRBV28|TRBJ1-2
CASSLNRGGYTF
TGTGCCAGCAGTCTGAACAGGGGGGGCTACACCTTC
>TRBD1|NA|TRBV27|TRBJ2-7
CASSFLAGTAPYEQYF
TGTGCCAGCAGTTTTTTAGCCGGGACAGCTCCCTACGAGCAGTACTTC
>NA|NA|TRBV5-1|TRBJ2-5
CASSFRETQYF
TGCGCCAGCAGCTTCAGGGAGACCCAGTACTTC
>NA|NA|TRBV11-3|TRBJ2-3
CASSLTRGTDTQYF
TGTGCCAGCAGCCTCACCCGGGGCACAGATACGCAGTATTTT
>NA|once|TRBV19|TRBJ2-7
CASSPRGPSYEQYF
TGTGCCAGTAGCCCGAGAGGCCCCAGCTACGAGCAGTACTTC
>NA|NA|TRBV18|TRBJ1-1
CASSPPLRGGDTEAFF
TGTGCCAGCTCACCACCCCTCCGGGGAGGGGACACTGAAGCTTTCTTT
>NA|NA|TRBV10-1|TRBJ2-1
CASSVLGVSSYNEQFF
TGCGCCAGCAGTGTATTAGGGGTCAGCTCCTACAATGAGCAGTTCTTC
>TRBD1|NA|TRBV11-3|TRBJ2-3
CASSLDRSTDTQYF
TGTGCCAGCAGCCTGGACAGGAGCACAGATACGCAGTATTTT
>NA|NA|TRBV5-1|TRBJ2-5
CASSSQGGGETQYF
TGCGCCAGCAGCTCACAAGGGGGTGGGGAGACCCAGTACTTC
>NA|NA|TRBV6-5|TRBJ2-5
CASSSHLIQETQYF
TGTGCCAGCAGTTCCCACCTAATCCAAGAGACCCAGTACTTC
>TRBD1|NA|TRBV28|TRBJ2-7
CASSLRGQNYEQYF
TGTGCCAGCAGTTTAAGGGGGCAAAACTACGAGCAGTACTTC
>NA|few|TRBV13|TRBJ1-1
CASSFRQVREAFF
TGTGCCAGCAGCTTTCGACAAGTAAGGGAAGCTTTCTTT
>NA|NA|TRBV18|TRBJ1-1
CASSRGSPNTEAFF
TGTGCCAGCTCACGGGGCAGCCCGAACACTGAAGCTTTCTTT
>TRBD1|NA|TRBV28|TRBJ2-7
CASRSGTGRYEQYF
TGTGCCAGCAGATCCGGGACAGGGAGGTACGAGCAGTACTTC
>NA|few|TRBV29-1|TRBJ2-1
CSVERLGGSSSYNEQFF
TGCAGCGTTGAACGGTTGGGGGGATCGAGCTCCTACAATGAGCAGTTCTTC
>TRBD2|NA|TRBV19|TRBJ2-1
CASSPGLAGNEQFF
TGTGCCAGTAGTCCCGGACTAGCGGGGAATGAGCAGTTCTTC
>NA|NA|TRBV19|TRBJ1-2
CASSIDTTLAAGYTF
TGTGCCAGTAGTATTGACACGACCCTAGCGGCTGGCTACACCTTC
>TRBD1|NA|TRBV7-9|TRBJ2-7
CASSPTGDEQYF
TGTGCCAGCAGCCCGACAGGGGACGAGCAGTACTTC
>NA|NA|TRBV2|TRBJ1-1
CASSAGPSRGTEAFF
TGTGCCAGCAGTGCCGGCCCTTCCCGAGGCACTGAAGCTTTCTTT
>NA|NA|TRBV7-2|TRBJ2-3
CASSLVAPLTTDTQYF
TGTGCCAGCAGCTTAGTAGCTCCGCTCACCACAGATACGCAGTATTTT
>NA|NA|TRBV30|TRBJ2-7
CAWSGQGEEQYF
TGTGCCTGGAGTGGACAAGGGGAAGAGCAGTACTTC
>TRBD1|NA|TRBV7-6|TRBJ1-4
CASSLVPGTVNEKLFF
TGTGCCAGCAGCTTAGTGCCCGGGACAGTAAATGAAAAACTGTTTTTT
>NA|NA|TRBV7-3|TRBJ2-7
CASSLEGSDEQYF
TGTGCCAGCAGCTTAGAGGGTTCGGACGAGCAGTACTTC
>NA|NA|TRBV11-1|TRBJ2-1
CASSLVSGTYLNNEQFF
TGTGCCAGCAGCTTAGTTTCGGGAACCTACCTAAACAATGAGCAGTTCTTC
>TRBD1|NA|TRBV4-1|TRBJ1-4
CASSQDSGTAFGKLFF
TGCGCCAGCAGCCAAGACTCCGGGACAGCCTTTGGAAAACTGTTTTTT
>NA|NA|TRBV19|TRBJ2-7
CATSTQGSYEQYF
TGTGCCACCTCCACACAGGGCTCCTACGAGCAGTACTTC
>NA|NA|TRBV2|TRBJ2-3
CASRPILGTDTQYF
TGTGCCAGCAGGCCAATACTAGGGACAGATACGCAGTATTTT
>TRBD1|NA|TRBV6-5|TRBJ1-1
CASIYQGARGTEAFF
TGTGCCAGCATATATCAGGGGGCCAGGGGCACTGAAGCTTTCTTT
>NA|NA|TRBV5-1|TRBJ1-1
CASSLALNTEAFF
TGCGCCAGCAGCTTGGCTCTGAACACTGAAGCTTTCTTT
>NA|NA|TRBV27|TRBJ2-1
CASSLSPRLAYNEQFF
TGTGCCAGCAGTTTATCCCCGAGACTAGCCTACAATGAGCAGTTCTTC
>NA|once|TRBV5-1|TRBJ2-2
CASSLARGGNTGELFF
TGCGCCAGCAGCTTGGCACGTGGGGGCAACACCGGGGAGCTGTTTTTT
>NA|NA|TRBV5-1|TRBJ1-1
CASSLGSSNTEAFF
TGCGCCAGCAGCTTGGGGAGCTCGAACACTGAAGCTTTCTTT